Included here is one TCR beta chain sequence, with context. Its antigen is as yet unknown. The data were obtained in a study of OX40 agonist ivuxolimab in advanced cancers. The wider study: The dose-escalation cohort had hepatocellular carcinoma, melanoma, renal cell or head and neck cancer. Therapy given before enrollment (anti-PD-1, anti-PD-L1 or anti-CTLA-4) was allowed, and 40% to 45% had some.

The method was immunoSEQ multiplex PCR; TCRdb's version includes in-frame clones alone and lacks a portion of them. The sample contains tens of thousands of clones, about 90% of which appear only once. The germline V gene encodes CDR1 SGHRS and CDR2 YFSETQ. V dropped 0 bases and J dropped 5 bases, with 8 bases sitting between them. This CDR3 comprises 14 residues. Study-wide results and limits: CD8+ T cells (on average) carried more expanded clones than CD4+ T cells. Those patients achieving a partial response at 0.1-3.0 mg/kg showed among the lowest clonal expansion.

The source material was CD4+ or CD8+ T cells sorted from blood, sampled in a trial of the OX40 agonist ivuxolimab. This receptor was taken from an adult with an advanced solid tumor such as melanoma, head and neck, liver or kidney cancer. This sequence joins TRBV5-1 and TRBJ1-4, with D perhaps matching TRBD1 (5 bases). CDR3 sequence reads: CASSLGQGNEKLFF. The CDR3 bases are TGCGCCAGCAGCTTGGGCCAGGGAAATGAAAAACTGTTTTTT.